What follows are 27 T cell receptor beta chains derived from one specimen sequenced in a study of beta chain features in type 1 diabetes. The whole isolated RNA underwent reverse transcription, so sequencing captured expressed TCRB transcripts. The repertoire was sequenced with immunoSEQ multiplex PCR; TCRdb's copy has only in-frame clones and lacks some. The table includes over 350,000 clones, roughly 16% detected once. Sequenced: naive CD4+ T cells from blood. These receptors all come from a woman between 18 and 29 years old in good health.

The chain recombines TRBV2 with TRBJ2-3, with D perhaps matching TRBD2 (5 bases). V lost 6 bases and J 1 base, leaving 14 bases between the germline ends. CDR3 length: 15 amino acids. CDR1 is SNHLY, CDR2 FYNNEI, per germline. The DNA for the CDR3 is TGTGCCAGCAGATCCGTAGCGATAGGCACAGATACGCAGTATTTT. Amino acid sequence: CASRSVAIGTDTQYF.

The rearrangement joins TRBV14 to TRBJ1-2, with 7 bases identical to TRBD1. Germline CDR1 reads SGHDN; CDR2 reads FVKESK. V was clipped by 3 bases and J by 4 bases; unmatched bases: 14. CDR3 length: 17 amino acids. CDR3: CASSHPTGTVEAYGYTF. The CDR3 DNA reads TGTGCCAGCAGCCACCCTACCGGGACAGTCGAGGCCTATGGCTACACCTTC.

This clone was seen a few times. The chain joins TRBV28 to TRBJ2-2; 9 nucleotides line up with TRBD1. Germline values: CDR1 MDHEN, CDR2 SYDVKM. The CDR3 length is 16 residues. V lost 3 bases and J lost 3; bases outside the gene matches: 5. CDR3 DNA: TGTGCCAGCAGTTTGTACAGGGGGCTCCACACCGGGGAGCTGTTTTTT. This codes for CASSLYRGLHTGELFF.

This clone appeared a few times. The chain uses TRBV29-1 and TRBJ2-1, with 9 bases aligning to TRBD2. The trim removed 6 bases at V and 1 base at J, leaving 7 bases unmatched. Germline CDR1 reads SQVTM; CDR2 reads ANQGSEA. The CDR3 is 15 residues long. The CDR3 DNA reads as TGCAGCGTCGGGAAGACTAGCGGTTCCTACAATGAGCAGTTCTTC. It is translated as CSVGKTSGSYNEQFF.

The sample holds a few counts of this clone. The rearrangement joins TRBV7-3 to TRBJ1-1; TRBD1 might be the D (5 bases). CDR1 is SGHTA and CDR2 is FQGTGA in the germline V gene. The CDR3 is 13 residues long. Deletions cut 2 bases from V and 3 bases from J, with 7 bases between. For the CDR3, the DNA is TGTGCCAGCAGCTTATCACAGGACACTGAAGCTTTCTTT. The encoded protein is CASSLSQDTEAFF. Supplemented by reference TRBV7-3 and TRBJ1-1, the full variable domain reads GAGVSQTPSNKVTEKGKYVELRCDPISGHTALYWYRQSLGQGPEFLIYFQGTGAADDSGLPNDRFFAVRPEGSVSTLKIQRTERGDSAVYLCASSLSQDTEAFFGQGTRLTVV.

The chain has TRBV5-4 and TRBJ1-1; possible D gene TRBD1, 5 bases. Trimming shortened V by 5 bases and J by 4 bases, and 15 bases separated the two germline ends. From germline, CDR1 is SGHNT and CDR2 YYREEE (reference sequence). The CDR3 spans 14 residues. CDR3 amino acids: CASSFQGFGTEAFF. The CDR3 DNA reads TGTGCCAGCAGTTTTCAGGGTTTCGGCACTGAAGCTTTCTTT. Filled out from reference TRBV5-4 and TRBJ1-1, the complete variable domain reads ETGVTQSPTHLIKTRGQQVTLRCSSQSGHNTVSWYQQALGQGPQFIFQYYREEENGRGNFPPRFSGLQFPNYSSELNVNALELDDSALYLCASSFQGFGTEAFFGQGTRLTVV.

The CDR3: CASSLTSGRASEQYF. The CDR3 region has the DNA TGTGCCAGCAGCTTGACTAGCGGGAGGGCCTCCGAGCAGTACTTC. The chain uses TRBV7-2 and TRBJ2-7; 14 positions agree with TRBD2. Per the germline V gene, CDR1 is SGHTA and CDR2 is FQGNSA. V was clipped by 3 bases and J by 6 bases; unmatched bases: 4. CDR3 length: 15 residues.

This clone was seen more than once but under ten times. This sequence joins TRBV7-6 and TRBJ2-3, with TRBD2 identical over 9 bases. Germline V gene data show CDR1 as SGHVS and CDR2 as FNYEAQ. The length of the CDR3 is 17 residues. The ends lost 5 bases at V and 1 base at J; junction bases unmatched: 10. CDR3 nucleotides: TGTGCCAGCAGCACCCGTTCTAGCGGGATGGGCACAGATACGCAGTATTTT. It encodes CASSTRSSGMGTDTQYF.

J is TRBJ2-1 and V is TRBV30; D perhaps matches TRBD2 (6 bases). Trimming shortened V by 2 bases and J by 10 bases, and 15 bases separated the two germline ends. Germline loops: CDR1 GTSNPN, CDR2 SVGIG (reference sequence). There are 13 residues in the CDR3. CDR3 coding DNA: TGTGCCTGGAGTCCCCGGGACTTTTGGGAGCAGTTCTTC. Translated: CAWSPRDFWEQFF.

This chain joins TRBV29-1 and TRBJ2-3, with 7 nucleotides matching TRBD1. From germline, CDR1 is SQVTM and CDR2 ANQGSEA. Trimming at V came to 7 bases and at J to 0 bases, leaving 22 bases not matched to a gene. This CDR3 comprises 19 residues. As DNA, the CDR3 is TGCAGCGCCCGAACCCAGGGGGATGTTTCTTGGGCTAGCACAGATACGCAGTATTTT. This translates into CSARTQGDVSWASTDTQYF.

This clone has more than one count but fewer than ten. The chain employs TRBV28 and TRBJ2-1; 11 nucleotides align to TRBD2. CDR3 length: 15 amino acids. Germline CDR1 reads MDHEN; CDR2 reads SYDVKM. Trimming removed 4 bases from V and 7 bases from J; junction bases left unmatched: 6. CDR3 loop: CASSWASGRRNEQFF. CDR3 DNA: TGTGCCAGCAGTTGGGCTAGCGGGAGGAGGAATGAGCAGTTCTTC.

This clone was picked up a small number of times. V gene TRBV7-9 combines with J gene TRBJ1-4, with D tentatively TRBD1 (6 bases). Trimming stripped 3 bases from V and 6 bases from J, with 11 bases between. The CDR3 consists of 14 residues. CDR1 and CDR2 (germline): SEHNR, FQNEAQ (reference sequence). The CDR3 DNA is TGTGCCAGCAGCTTCGGGGGGGGCGATGAAAAACTGTTTTTT. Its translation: CASSFGGGDEKLFF. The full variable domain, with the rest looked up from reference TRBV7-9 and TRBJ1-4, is DTGVSQNPRHKITKRGQNVTFRCDPISEHNRLYWYRQTLGQGPEFLTYFQNEAQLEKSRLLSDRFSAERPKGSFSTLEIQRTEQGDSAMYLCASSFGGGDEKLFFGSGTQLSVL.

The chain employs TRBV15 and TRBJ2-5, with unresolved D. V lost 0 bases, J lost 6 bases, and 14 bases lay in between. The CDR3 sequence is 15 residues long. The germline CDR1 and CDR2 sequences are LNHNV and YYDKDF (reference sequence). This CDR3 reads CATSRDSASLKTQYF. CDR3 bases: TGTGCCACCAGCAGAGATTCAGCTAGTCTGAAGACCCAGTACTTC.

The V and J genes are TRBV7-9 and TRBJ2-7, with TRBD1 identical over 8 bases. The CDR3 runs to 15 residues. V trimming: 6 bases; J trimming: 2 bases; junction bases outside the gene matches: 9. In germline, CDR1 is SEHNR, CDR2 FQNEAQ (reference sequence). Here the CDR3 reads CASSILDRGTYEQYF. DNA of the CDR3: TGTGCCAGCAGTATTCTCGACAGGGGTACCTACGAGCAGTACTTC.

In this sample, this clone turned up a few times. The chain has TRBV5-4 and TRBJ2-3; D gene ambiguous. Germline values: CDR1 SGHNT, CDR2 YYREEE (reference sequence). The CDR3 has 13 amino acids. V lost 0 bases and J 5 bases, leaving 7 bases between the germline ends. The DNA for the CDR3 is TGTGCCAGCAGCTTGGTGGAGCAAGATACGCAGTATTTT. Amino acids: CASSLVEQDTQYF.

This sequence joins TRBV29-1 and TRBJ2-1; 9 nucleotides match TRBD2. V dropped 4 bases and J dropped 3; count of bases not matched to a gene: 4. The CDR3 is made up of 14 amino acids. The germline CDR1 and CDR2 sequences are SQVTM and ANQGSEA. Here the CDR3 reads CSVVALAGYNEQFF. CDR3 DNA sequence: TGCAGCGTTGTAGCACTAGCGGGCTACAATGAGCAGTTCTTC.

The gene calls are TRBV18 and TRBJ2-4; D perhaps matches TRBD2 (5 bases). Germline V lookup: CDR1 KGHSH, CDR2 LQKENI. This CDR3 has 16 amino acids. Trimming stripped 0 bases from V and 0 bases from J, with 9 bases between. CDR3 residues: CASSPPPGLAKNIQYF. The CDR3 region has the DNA TGTGCCAGCTCACCACCTCCGGGATTAGCCAAAAACATTCAGTACTTC.

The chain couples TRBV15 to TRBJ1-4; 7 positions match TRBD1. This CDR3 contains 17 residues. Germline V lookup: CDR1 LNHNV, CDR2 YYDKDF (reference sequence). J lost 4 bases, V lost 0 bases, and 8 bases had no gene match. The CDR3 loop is CATSRDHLQGRNEKLFF. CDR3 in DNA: TGTGCCACCAGCAGAGACCATCTACAGGGGCGTAATGAAAAACTGTTTTTT.

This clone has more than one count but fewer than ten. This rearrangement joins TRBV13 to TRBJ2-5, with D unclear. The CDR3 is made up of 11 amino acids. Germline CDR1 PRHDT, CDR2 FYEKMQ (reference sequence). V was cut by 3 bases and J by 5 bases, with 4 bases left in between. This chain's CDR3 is CASSFLETQYF. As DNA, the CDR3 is TGTGCCAGCAGCTTCCTGGAGACCCAGTACTTC.

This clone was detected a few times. CDR3 nucleotide sequence: TGTGCCACCAGCAGAAGGACAGGGTCGGACATTCAGTACTTC. This sequence encodes CATSRRTGSDIQYF. The rearrangement joins TRBV15 to TRBJ2-4, with 8 bases fitting TRBD1. The CDR3 spans 14 residues. Trimming cost V 2 bases and J 8 bases; bases outside gene matches: 5. Germline CDR1 is LNHNV and CDR2 is YYDKDF (reference sequence).

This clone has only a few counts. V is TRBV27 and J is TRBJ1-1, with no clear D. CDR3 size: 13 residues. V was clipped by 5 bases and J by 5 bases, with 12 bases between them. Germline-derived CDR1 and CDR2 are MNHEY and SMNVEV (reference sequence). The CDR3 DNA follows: TGTGCCAGCAGTCCCCCCGTACGGACTGAAGCTTTCTTT. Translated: CASSPPVRTEAFF.

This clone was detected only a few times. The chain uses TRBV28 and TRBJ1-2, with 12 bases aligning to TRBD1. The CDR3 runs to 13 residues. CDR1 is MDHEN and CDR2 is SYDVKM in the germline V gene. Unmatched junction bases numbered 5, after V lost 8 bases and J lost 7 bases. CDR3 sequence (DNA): TGTGCCAGCGGCCGGGACAGGGGGCTTGGCTACACCTTC. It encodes CASGRDRGLGYTF.

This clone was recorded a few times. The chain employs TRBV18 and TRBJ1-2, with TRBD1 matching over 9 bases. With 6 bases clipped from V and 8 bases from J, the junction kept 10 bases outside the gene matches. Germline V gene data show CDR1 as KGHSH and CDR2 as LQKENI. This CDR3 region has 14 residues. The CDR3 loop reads CASSQGDRAGGYTF. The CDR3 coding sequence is TGTGCCAGCTCTCAAGGGGACAGGGCGGGCGGCTACACCTTC.

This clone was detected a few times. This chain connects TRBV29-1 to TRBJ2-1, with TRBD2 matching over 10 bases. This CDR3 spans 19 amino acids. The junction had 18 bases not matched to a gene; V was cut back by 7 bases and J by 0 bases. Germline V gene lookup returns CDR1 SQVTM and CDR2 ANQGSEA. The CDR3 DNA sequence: TGCAGCGCTACCAAGCGGGAGGGCCTAAGAACGAGCTCCTACAATGAGCAGTTCTTC. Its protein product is CSATKREGLRTSSYNEQFF.

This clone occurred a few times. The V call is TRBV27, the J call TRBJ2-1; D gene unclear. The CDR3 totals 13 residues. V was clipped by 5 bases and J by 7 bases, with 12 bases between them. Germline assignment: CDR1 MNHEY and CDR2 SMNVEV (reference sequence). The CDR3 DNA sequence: TGTGCCAGCAGTAGCGTCATCGGGAATGAGCAGTTCTTC. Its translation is CASSSVIGNEQFF.

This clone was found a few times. CDR3 amino acids: CASSSRQKLFF. The DNA for the CDR3 is TGTGCCAGCTCATCCAGACAGAAACTGTTTTTT. The chain couples TRBV18 to TRBJ1-4; maybe TRBD1 (5 bases). Trimming removed 5 bases from V and 11 bases from J, with 9 bases in between. CDR1 is KGHSH and CDR2 is LQKENI in the germline V gene. The CDR3 spans 11 residues.

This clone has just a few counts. The CDR3 loop is CASSQLQGRETQYF. For the CDR3, the DNA is TGTGCCAGCAGCCAGTTACAGGGAAGGGAGACCCAGTACTTC. This chain uses TRBV5-4 with TRBJ2-5, with D maybe TRBD1 (6 bases). The CDR3 is made up of 14 amino acids. Trimming took 4 bases from V and 5 from J, leaving 15 bases between them. Looked up from germline, CDR1 is SGHNT and CDR2 is YYREEE (reference sequence).